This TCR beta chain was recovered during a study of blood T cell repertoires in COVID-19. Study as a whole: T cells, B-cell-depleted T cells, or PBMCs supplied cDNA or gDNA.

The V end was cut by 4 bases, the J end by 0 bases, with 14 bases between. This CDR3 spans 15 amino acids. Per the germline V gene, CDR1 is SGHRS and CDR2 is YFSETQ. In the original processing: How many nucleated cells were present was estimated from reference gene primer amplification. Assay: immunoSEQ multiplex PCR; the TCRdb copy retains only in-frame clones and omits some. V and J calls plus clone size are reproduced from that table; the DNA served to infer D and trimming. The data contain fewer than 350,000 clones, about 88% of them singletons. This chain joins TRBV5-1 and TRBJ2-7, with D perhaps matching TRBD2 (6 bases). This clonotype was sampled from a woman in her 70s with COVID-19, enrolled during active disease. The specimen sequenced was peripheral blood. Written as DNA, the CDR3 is TGCGCCAGCAGCCTTCGGGACGGGAGCTCCTACGAGCAGTACTTC. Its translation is CASSLRDGSSYEQYF.